This T cell receptor beta chain derives from a study of T cell repertoires in cytomegalovirus infection. Study summary: The authors used CMV epitopes that were HLA-C-restricted (recently identified) and HLA-B-restricted (well studied).

MiXCR, applied by TCRdb to the reads, yields one record per CDR3 protein. The table includes 250,000 to 300,000 distinct CDR3 sequences, approximately 22% detected once. V was pared by 5 bases and J by 5 bases, with 9 bases between. The germline gives CDR1 MNHEY, CDR2 SVGAGI. This CDR3 is built from 12 residues. As concerns this clonotype: Antigen specificity is unknown.

Sequencing used cultured PBMCs, obtained from culture after CMV antigen stimulation. The TCR sequence derives from a human donor in good health (CMV status not recorded). Some clones in this sample may be carry-over from other donors' samples. The genes are TRBV6-5 and TRBJ2-5, with D perhaps matching TRBD1 (5 bases). The CDR3 region has the DNA TGTGCCAGCAGTAAAAACAGGGAGACCCAGTACTTC. Amino acids: CASSKNRETQYF.